This T cell receptor (beta chain) was observed in a study of OX40 agonist ivuxolimab in advanced cancers. Study details: Subjects had a mean age of around 60 years, with a range of 23 to 79; around 80% were male.

CDR1 is MNHNY and CDR2 is SVGAGI in the germline V gene (reference sequence). Trimming cost V 3 bases and J 2 bases, with 8 bases left between them. This CDR3 has 14 amino acids. Remarks on this clone: The antigen is not known.

The repertoire was sequenced with immunoSEQ multiplex PCR; TCRdb's copy has only in-frame clones and lacks some. The data show fewer than 75,000 clones, with around 84% seen just once and approximately 8% held by the top ten. Overall study findings and caveats: Blood T cells, both CD4+ and CD8+, expanded clonally by week 6 at 0.1 to 3.0 mg/kg. The study found among the lowest clonal expansion in partial responders at 0.1-3.0 mg/kg.

The chain carries TRBV6-6 and TRBJ1-5, with D unclear. Sequenced here: CD4+ or CD8+ T cells sorted from blood, sampled in a trial of the OX40 agonist ivuxolimab. The TCR sequence derives from an adult with an advanced solid tumor such as melanoma, head and neck, liver or kidney cancer. CDR3 DNA sequence: TGTGCCAGCAGTTATCGGAGGGGCAATCAGCCCCAGCATTTT. It is translated as CASSYRRGNQPQHF.